This T cell receptor (beta chain) originates from a study of blood T cell repertoires in COVID-19. CDR1 LNHDA and CDR2 SQIVND come from the germline V gene (reference sequence). The V and J ends lost 2 bases and 1 base, in that order; junction bases with no gene match: 3. This CDR3 comprises 16 residues. TCRdb keeps only in-frame clones here, not all; method: immunoSEQ multiplex PCR. The sample holds around 13,000 clones, approximately 83% seen once. The chain is built from TRBV19 and TRBJ2-2, with 8 nucleotides matching TRBD1. Input material: peripheral blood. This TCR came from a woman aged 55 to 70 with acute or convalescent COVID-19. The CDR3 nucleotides are TGTGCCAGTAGTATATGGGGGACAGGGAACACCGGGGAGCTGTTTTTT. As protein: CASSIWGTGNTGELFF.